This entry describes one T cell receptor beta chain. TCRdb's copy holds only in-frame clones and misses some; the assay was immunoSEQ multiplex PCR. The sample holds roughly 20,000 clones; approximately 71% are singletons and the top ten take 15% to 20%. Germline V gives CDR1 SNHLY, CDR2 FYNNEI. V was pared by 4 bases and J by 7 bases, with 11 bases between. The CDR3 has 13 amino acids. The data were obtained in a study of somatic mutations in cytotoxic T cells in rheumatoid arthritis. This TCR was sampled from an adult with rheumatoid arthritis. Specimen: CD8+ T cells sorted from blood. The J gene is TRBJ1-5, the V gene TRBV2; D might be TRBD1 (6 bases). CDR3 sequence (DNA): TGTGCCAGCAGTGTTGGGGGCTGGCAGCCCCAGCATTTT. This gives the protein CASSVGGWQPQHF.